Listed below are T cell receptor beta chains from one sample, sequenced in a study of cytomegalovirus exposure and HLA in healthy donors. Measured with immunoSEQ multiplex PCR; TCRdb has only the in-frame clones, and not every one. The sample lists 98,000 or so clones, 10% occurring once. Sequencing was performed on PBMCs. The origin of the receptors is a man aged 40-50 years in good health and CMV-seropositive. Both conserved end residues are part of each CDR3. The D gene is left open where the match is weak. Rows may omit the clone size; those that give it use once, few, many or a size class.

len	d_gene	j_gene	v_gene	abundance	CDR3nt	CDR3aa
14	NA	TRBJ2-7	TRBV2	few	TGTGCCAGCAGTGAAGAGGTTAGGGGCTACGAGCAGTACTTC	CASSEEVRGYEQYF
12	NA	TRBJ2-4	TRBV4-3	few	TGCGCCAGCAGCCAAGATAGAGGCATTCAGTACTTC	CASSQDRGIQYF
13	NA	TRBJ1-5	TRBV14	few	TGTGCCAGCAGCCAAACACTTAGCCAGCCCCAGCATTTT	CASSQTLSQPQHF
12	NA	TRBJ1-2	TRBV6-6	NA	TGTGCCAGCAGTCAGGTTAACTATGGCTACACCTTC	CASSQVNYGYTF
18	TRBD2	TRBJ2-3	TRBV9	NA	TGTGCCAGCAGCGTAGATTCGCTCGGAGCGGGAGCAGTAGATACGCAGTATTTT	CASSVDSLGAGAVDTQYF
17	NA	TRBJ2-3	TRBV7-9	few	TGTGCCAGCAGCTTCGGGGGGGACAGTCGGGGCACAGATACGCAGTATTTT	CASSFGGDSRGTDTQYF
13	NA	TRBJ1-1	TRBV11-3	NA	TGTGCTAGCAGCTTATTTGGCAGGACTGAAGCTTTCTTT	CASSLFGRTEAFF
15	TRBD2	TRBJ2-1	TRBV30	few	TGTGCCTGGAGTACGGGACTAGGAGTCTACAATGAGCAGTTCTTC	CAWSTGLGVYNEQFF
20	TRBD2	TRBJ2-3	TRBV7-3	few	TGTGCCAGCAGCCCCGGGCTAGCGGGGACCCCCGTTACGAGCACAGATACGCAGTATTTT	CASSPGLAGTPVTSTDTQYF
16	NA	TRBJ1-5	TRBV5-4	few	TGTGCCAGCAGCTTCAGGGGCGGGGGTGGTTACCAGCCCCAGCATTTT	CASSFRGGGGYQPQHF
15	TRBD1	TRBJ1-1	TRBV6-1	NA	TGTGCCAGCAGCTCCGGATGGGACAGCAACACTGAAGCTTTCTTT	CASSSGWDSNTEAFF
19	NA	TRBJ2-7	TRBV27	NA	TGTGCCAGCAGTTTAAGCCTAATAAGATACGGGGATGATGATTACGAGCAGTACTTC	CASSLSLIRYGDDDYEQYF
16	NA	TRBJ2-1	TRBV5-4	NA	TGTGCCAGCAGCCTATGGAGCTCGGGGAGCGGCAATGAGCAGTTCTTC	CASSLWSSGSGNEQFF
18	NA	TRBJ1-2	TRBV6-7	few	TGTGCCAGCAGTTCCGCGGGGACTTCGCCCGTTCCTTTCTATGGCTACACCTTC	CASSSAGTSPVPFYGYTF
16	TRBD2	TRBJ2-3	TRBV6-5	NA	TGTGCCAGCAGTTACTTAGCGGGAGGGAGCACAGATACGCAGTATTTT	CASSYLAGGSTDTQYF
13	NA	TRBJ1-1	TRBV6-5	few	TGTGCCAGCAGTTACTTCCTCAACACTGAAGCTTTCTTT	CASSYFLNTEAFF
14	NA	TRBJ1-3	TRBV5-1	few	TGCGCCAGCGCCCCATCCCGGTCTGGAAACACCATATATTTT	CASAPSRSGNTIYF
16	NA	TRBJ2-7	TRBV4-2	few	TGTGCCAGCAGCCAAGATCACCAGGGCTCGGACTACGAGCAGTACTTC	CASSQDHQGSDYEQYF
14	NA	TRBJ2-5	TRBV9	few	TGTGCCAGCAGCCCCAGGGACACCCAAGAGACCCAGTACTTC	CASSPRDTQETQYF
13	NA	TRBJ1-5	TRBV6-5	few	TGTGCCAGCTCCTTCGGGAGGGGTCAGCCCCAGCATTTT	CASSFGRGQPQHF
14	TRBD2	TRBJ2-2	TRBV10-3	NA	TGTGCCACCAAGACTAGCAAGAACACCGGGGAGCTGTTTTTT	CATKTSKNTGELFF
16	TRBD1	TRBJ1-4	TRBV7-9	NA	TGTGCCAGCAGCTTAGGAAGGACAGGCGCGAATGAAAAACTGTTTTTT	CASSLGRTGANEKLFF
14	NA	TRBJ2-1	TRBV5-1	NA	TGCGCCAGCAGCCCGCAAGGACTGAACAATGAGCAGTTCTTC	CASSPQGLNNEQFF
14	TRBD2	TRBJ2-5	TRBV5-4	NA	TGTGCCAGCAGCTCAAGCGGGAGGGAAGAGACCCAGTACTTC	CASSSSGREETQYF
14	NA	TRBJ1-5	TRBV27	few	TGTGCCAGCAGTTTGGGAGTCAGCTATCAGCCCCAGCATTTT	CASSLGVSYQPQHF
14	TRBD2	TRBJ2-7	TRBV9	NA	TGTGCCAGCAGCCTTGGACTAGAAAAGGGCGAGCAGTACTTC	CASSLGLEKGEQYF
13	NA	TRBJ2-2	TRBV14	few	TGTGCCAGCAACCAACTGGGCATCGGGGAGCTGTTTTTT	CASNQLGIGELFF
14	NA	TRBJ1-5	TRBV2	NA	TGTGCCAGCAGGGCAGGACTTAGCAATCAGCCCCAGCATTTT	CASRAGLSNQPQHF
16	NA	TRBJ2-1	TRBV10-1	few	TGCGCCAGCAGTGAGTCCTGGACAGACATCTACAATGAGCAGTTCTTC	CASSESWTDIYNEQFF
17	NA	TRBJ2-1	TRBV9	NA	TGTGCCAGCAGCCCCAGGGCCGGGCTAGACAACTACAATGAGCAGTTCTTC	CASSPRAGLDNYNEQFF
14	TRBD1	TRBJ2-4	TRBV6-5	NA	TGTGCCAGCAGCCAGGGACAGGCCAAAAACATTCAGTACTTC	CASSQGQAKNIQYF